The 20 T cell receptor beta chains below come from one sample, sequenced in a study of T cells after yellow fever vaccination. MiXCR, run by TCRdb on the 5' RACE reads, gives a single entry per CDR3 protein. Of some 300,000 distinct CDR3 sequences in the sample, around 8.6% are singletons; the top ten hold 3% to 4%. The sample here was CD4+ T cells sorted from PBMCs, taken 5 days after the yellow fever booster vaccination. These receptors originate from a man aged 18 to 29 who received the YFV17D yellow fever vaccine.

This clonotype was counted only a few times. The chain employs TRBV6-1 and TRBJ2-5, with D perhaps assigned TRBD1 or TRBD2 (6 bases each). Germline lookup yields CDR1 MNHNS and CDR2 SASEGT. With 8 bases removed from V and 4 bases from J, the gap between germline ends came to 17 bases. This CDR3 spans 14 amino acids. This CDR3 is CASVFGGMGETQYF. The CDR3 nucleotides are TGTGCCAGCGTATTCGGGGGCATGGGAGAGACCCAGTACTTC.

This clonotype was counted ten times or more. This rearrangement joins TRBV7-9 to TRBJ1-1, with D possibly being TRBD1 (5 bases). V was clipped by 8 bases and J by 3 bases, with 22 bases between them. CDR1 is SEHNR, CDR2 FQNEAQ, per germline (reference sequence). There are 16 residues in the CDR3. In DNA form, the CDR3 reads TGTGCCAGCGGCCTCTTACTAGGGATGGGGCACACTGAAGCTTTCTTT. Translated, it gives CASGLLLGMGHTEAFF.

This chain connects TRBV28 to TRBJ2-7; perhaps TRBD1 as D (5 bases). V lost 6 bases and J lost 6, with 21 bases in between. CDR1 and CDR2 (germline): MDHEN, SYDVKM. This CDR3 has 15 amino acids. The CDR3 loop is CASRGNPGFPSEQYV. The CDR3 DNA is TGTGCCAGCAGGGGAAACCCAGGGTTCCCAAGCGAGCAGTACGTC.

The chain uses TRBV19 and TRBJ2-2; tentatively, D is TRBD1 (6 bases). The germline V gene has CDR1 LNHDA and CDR2 SQIVND (reference sequence). The V end lost 10 bases, the J end lost 3 bases, and 12 bases lay between the germline ends. The CDR3 is 13 amino acids. In nucleotides, the CDR3 is TGTGCCACTTCATACAGGGACACCGGGGAGCTGTTTTTT. Its translation: CATSYRDTGELFF.

In its sample, this clonotype was seen many times. The rearrangement links TRBV20-1 to TRBJ2-1, with 10 bases lining up with TRBD2. Per the germline V gene, CDR1 is DFQATT and CDR2 is SNEGSKA (reference sequence). Unmatched junction bases numbered 12, after V lost 6 bases and J lost 7 bases. The CDR3 covers 15 residues. For the CDR3, the DNA is TGCAGTGCCCTCGGGGGGACTAGCGCTGGTAATGAGCAGTTCTTC. Its translation is CSALGGTSAGNEQFF.

In DNA, the CDR3 is TGTGCCAGCAGTGAAGAGGGATCGAACACCGGGGAGCTGTTTTTT. Translation: CASSEEGSNTGELFF. This rearrangement joins TRBV2 to TRBJ2-2; D is undetermined. Trimming took off 1 base at V and 0 bases at J, with 6 bases between the two ends. The CDR3 is made up of 15 amino acids. Germline V gives CDR1 SNHLY, CDR2 FYNNEI.

This chain connects TRBV23-1 to TRBJ1-5, with D unclear. TRBV23-1 is filed as an ORF, its function uncertain. The V end was cut by 0 bases, the J end by 2 bases, with 17 bases between. CDR3 length: 18 amino acids. The CDR3 region is CASSQSNMLGNGNQPQHF. CDR3 DNA sequence: TGCGCCAGCAGTCAATCTAACATGCTAGGGAATGGCAATCAGCCCCAGCATTTT.

This clonotype was counted many times. V and J are TRBV5-1 and TRBJ2-5; D could derive from TRBD1 or TRBD2 (5 bases each). V gave up 4 bases and J gave up 1 base, with 14 bases separating them. This CDR3 region has 15 residues. Germline V gene lookup returns CDR1 SGHRS and CDR2 YFSETQ. The CDR3 DNA reads TGCGCCAGCAGCCTGACCGGGGCCATCCAAGAGACCCAGTACTTC. Translated: CASSLTGAIQETQYF.

This chain links TRBV5-1 with TRBJ2-1, with a possible D match to TRBD2 (6 bases). This CDR3 is built from 18 residues. Germline assignment: CDR1 SGHRS and CDR2 YFSETQ. V lost 1 base and J lost 0, with 17 bases in between. CDR3 DNA: TGCGCCAGCAGCTTGTTGCCGCCGGGACTCGACTCCTACAATGAGCAGTTCTTC. As protein: CASSLLPPGLDSYNEQFF.

The J gene is TRBJ2-1, the V gene TRBV28, with D possibly matching TRBD1 (6 bases). This CDR3 has 13 residues. Trimming pared 6 bases from V and 5 bases from J, leaving 11 bases between. Germline CDR1 and CDR2: MDHEN and SYDVKM. The CDR3 loop is CASRQTGNNEQFF. As DNA, the CDR3 is TGTGCCAGCAGACAAACAGGGAACAATGAGCAGTTCTTC. Using reference TRBV28 and TRBJ2-1 for the parts outside the CDR3, the full variable domain is DVKVTQSSRYLVKRTGEKVFLECVQDMDHENMFWYRQDPGLGLRLIYFSYDVKMKEKGDIPEGYSVSREKKERFSLILESASTNQTSMYLCASRQTGNNEQFFGPGTRLTVL.

This clonotype has only a few counts. This sequence joins TRBV5-1 and TRBJ2-1, with 7 bases lining up with TRBD1. Germline V gives CDR1 SGHRS, CDR2 YFSETQ. This CDR3 comprises 15 residues. The V and J ends lost 1 base and 5 bases, in that order; junction bases with no gene match: 6. The CDR3 protein is CASSLSQGIHNEQFF. In DNA, the CDR3 is TGCGCCAGCAGCTTGTCACAGGGGATCCACAATGAGCAGTTCTTC.

This chain uses TRBV4-3 with TRBJ1-2; 7 bases fit TRBD1. This CDR3 comprises 15 residues. V gave up 0 bases and J gave up 5 bases; unmatched junction bases: 6. Per germline, CDR1 LGHNA and CDR2 YSLEER. CDR3 bases: TGCGCCAGCAGCCAAGACTTGACAGGGATTTATGGCTACACCTTC. This encodes CASSQDLTGIYGYTF.

The V and J genes are TRBV6-5 and TRBJ2-3; 9 bases map to TRBD2. Germline V lookup: CDR1 MNHEY, CDR2 SVGAGI. The CDR3 extends over 17 amino acids. V was pared by 2 bases and J by 2 bases, with 8 bases of the junction left unmatched. CDR3 coding DNA: TGTGCCAGCAGTTACGGGGTAGCGGGGGCATACACAGATACGCAGTATTTT. It specifies CASSYGVAGAYTDTQYF.

This clonotype was seen more than once but under ten times. The chain links TRBV5-1 to TRBJ2-7, with 9 bases aligning to TRBD1. V was clipped by 0 bases and J by 5 bases; unmatched bases: 9. Germline values: CDR1 SGHRS, CDR2 YFSETQ. This CDR3 region has 16 residues. The CDR3 DNA sequence: TGCGCCAGCAGCTTGGATCCGGGACAGGGAGTCCACGAGCAGTACTTC. As protein: CASSLDPGQGVHEQYF.

This clonotype was counted between two and nine times. The chain links TRBV10-3 to TRBJ1-1, with 10 bases aligning to TRBD1. Germline V gene sequence: CDR1 ENHRY, CDR2 SYGVKD. Trimming cost V 2 bases and J 4 bases; bases outside gene matches: 10. This CDR3 is 17 amino acids long. CDR3 bases: TGTGCCATCAGTGAGGGGACAGGGGCTACCTCCAGCACTGAAGCTTTCTTT. It encodes CAISEGTGATSSTEAFF.

In this sample, this clonotype turned up a few times. The chain combines TRBV3-2 with TRBJ2-5. TRBV3-2 is classified as a pseudogene. CDR3 length: 12 residues. As DNA, the CDR3 is TGTGCCAGCAGCCAATTGAGGGAGACCCAGTACTTC. This encodes CASSQLRETQYF.

The chain links TRBV7-8 to TRBJ2-7; 11 nucleotides agree with TRBD1. The J segment lost 5 bases and the V segment lost 5 bases, leaving 5 bases of the junction unmatched. Germline V gene data show CDR1 as SGHVS and CDR2 as FQNEAQ. The length of the CDR3 is 14 residues. CDR3 amino acids: CASSTRTGGHEQYV. CDR3 DNA sequence: TGTGCCAGCAGCACAAGGACAGGGGGCCACGAGCAGTACGTC.

This clonotype was picked up many times. The CDR3 region is CASSLQGGVTGELFF. In nucleotides, the CDR3 is TGTGCCAGCAGTTTACAGGGCGGGGTCACCGGGGAGCTGTTTTTT. The genes are TRBV12-3 or TRBV12-4 and TRBJ2-2; D is possibly TRBD2 (6 bases). V dropped 2 bases and J dropped 4 bases, with 11 bases sitting between them. CDR3 size: 15 residues.

This clonotype was detected a few times. The V gene is TRBV9, the J gene TRBJ1-6, with D perhaps matching TRBD1 (6 bases). Trimming took off 4 bases at V and 9 bases at J, with 11 bases between the two ends. CDR3 length: 13 amino acids. Germline CDR1 is SGDLS and CDR2 is YYNGEE. The CDR3 sequence: CASSTTTGSPLHF. The CDR3 DNA follows: TGTGCCAGCAGCACCACGACAGGTTCACCCCTCCACTTT.

This clonotype was picked up a small number of times. CDR3 sequence (DNA): TGTGCCAGCTCACCGTCCGGGACAGAAAATTCACCCCTCCACTTT. The encoded protein is CASSPSGTENSPLHF. The V gene is TRBV18, the J gene TRBJ1-6; 7 bases are shared with TRBD1. This CDR3 is built from 15 residues. Unmatched junction bases numbered 6, after V lost 3 bases and J lost 7 bases. CDR1 and CDR2 (germline): KGHSH, LQKENI.